The 18 T cell receptor beta chains listed next were all sequenced from one sample in a study of cytomegalovirus exposure and HLA in healthy donors. Vbeta (60) and Jbeta (13) primers were used in the PCR. Sequenced by immunoSEQ multiplex PCR; TCRdb stores in-frame clones only, minus some. The table has about 18,000 clones, about 80% seen once. Source material: PBMCs. The receptor source for this set is a human donor in good health.

This clone has only one observation. The chain joins TRBV11-1 to TRBJ2-3; TRBD2 might be the D (5 bases). The V gene lost 5 bases and the J gene lost 14 bases, with 20 bases spanning the gap. This CDR3 contains 13 residues. Germline V gives CDR1 SGHAT, CDR2 FQDESV (reference sequence). Written as DNA, the CDR3 is TGTGCCAGCAGCCTAGTGGGTCCGGGAAGGAGGTATTTT. As protein: CASSLVGPGRRYF.

This clone occurred a few times. J is TRBJ2-7 and V is TRBV6-5, with D uncertain. This CDR3 has 13 amino acids. Germline CDR1 is MNHEY and CDR2 is SVGAGI. V was clipped by 2 bases and J by 0 bases, with 5 bases between them. The CDR3 region has the DNA TGTGCCAGCAGTTACGGCAACTCCTACGAGCAGTACTTC. Its protein is CASSYGNSYEQYF.

This chain uses TRBV4-2 with TRBJ1-2, with TRBD1 matching 8 bases. The CDR3 loop spans 15 amino acids. Trimming cost V 2 bases and J 4 bases; bases outside gene matches: 6. Germline CDR1 and CDR2: LGHNA and YNFKEQ. The CDR3 DNA follows: TGTGCCAGCAGCCAAACAGGGGGAGACTCCTATGGCTACACCTTC. Its translation is CASSQTGGDSYGYTF.

V gene TRBV5-4 combines with J gene TRBJ2-1; 10 positions agree with TRBD2. This CDR3 is built from 14 residues. The germline V gene encodes CDR1 SGHNT and CDR2 YYREEE (reference sequence). V trimming: 4 bases; J trimming: 6 bases; junction bases outside the gene matches: 4. CDR3 protein: CASSLAGVSNEQFF. CDR3 nucleotide sequence: TGTGCCAGCAGCCTAGCGGGAGTGAGCAATGAGCAGTTCTTC.

The J gene is TRBJ1-1, the V gene TRBV11-2; no clear D. The V end was cut by 1 base, the J end by 5 bases, with 8 bases between. Germline loops: CDR1 SGHAT, CDR2 FQNNGV. The CDR3 is 13 amino acids. The CDR3 region has the DNA TGTGCCAGCAGCTTAGGATGGGCGACTGAAGCTTTCTTT. Protein: CASSLGWATEAFF.

This clone has a single count. This chain uses TRBV7-6 with TRBJ2-1; possibly TRBD2 for D (6 bases). Germline CDR1 reads SGHVS; CDR2 reads FNYEAQ. The length of the CDR3 is 16 residues. V was trimmed by 4 bases and J by 7 bases, leaving 20 bases between them. The CDR3 coding sequence is TGTGCCAGCAGCTCCGGGGGTGGGCTAGCAGAAAATGAGCAGTTCTTC. It codes for CASSSGGGLAENEQFF.

This chain connects TRBV21-1 to TRBJ2-7; the table gives TRBD1 as D, unverified against the DNA. TRBV21-1 is classified as a pseudogene. The CDR3 covers 14 residues. The DNA of the CDR3 is TGTGCCACCTATTCACAGGGGAGCTCCTACGAGCAGTACTTC. It encodes CATYSQGSSYEQYF.

This chain uses TRBV10-2 with TRBJ1-5; tentative D call: TRBD1 (5 bases). The CDR3 has 14 residues. The V gene's germline CDR1 is WSHSY and CDR2 SAAADI. Trimming took off 0 bases at V and 7 bases at J, with 10 bases between the two ends. CDR3 bases: TGCGCCAGCAGTGAGTCGGGGCGGAGCCAGCCCCAGCATTTT. Protein product: CASSESGRSQPQHF.

The genes are TRBV6-1 and TRBJ2-1, with D unresolved. The CDR3 is 11 amino acids. Deletions cut 6 bases from V and 5 bases from J, with 5 bases between. Germline-derived CDR1 and CDR2 are MNHNS and SASEGT. The CDR3 nucleotides are TGTGCCAGCAGACAGAACAATGAGCAGTTCTTC. This sequence encodes CASRQNNEQFF.

Here the CDR3 reads CASSDVGLAGEGEQFF. In DNA form, the CDR3 reads TGTGCCAGCAGTGATGTCGGACTAGCGGGAGAGGGTGAGCAGTTCTTC. The chain carries TRBV25-1 and TRBJ2-1, with 13 bases identical to TRBD2. The CDR3 contains 16 residues. The ends lost 3 bases at V and 9 bases at J; junction bases unmatched: 8. The germline gives CDR1 MGHDK, CDR2 SYGVNS. The variable domain in full, with the rest retrieved from reference TRBV25-1 and TRBJ2-1, is EADIYQTPRYLVIGTGKKITLECSQTMGHDKMYWYQQDPGMELHLIHYSYGVNSTEKGDLSSESTVSRIRTEHFPLTLESARPSHTSQYLCASSDVGLAGEGEQFFGPGTRLTVL.

The chain carries TRBV6-4 and TRBJ2-5, with a weak D call TRBD1 (5 bases). Trimming stripped 6 bases from V and 2 bases from J, with 10 bases between. This CDR3 is 13 amino acids long. In germline, CDR1 is MRHNA, CDR2 SNTAGT. The CDR3: CASRGHLQETQYF. The CDR3 DNA reads TGTGCCAGCAGAGGACACTTGCAAGAGACCCAGTACTTC.

The chain carries TRBV7-9 and TRBJ2-6; 8 bases line up with TRBD1. The CDR3 is 17 amino acids. V shed 7 bases and J 0 bases; nucleotides not matched to a gene: 8. Germline loops: CDR1 SEHNR, CDR2 FQNEAQ (reference sequence). The CDR3 is CASTQTGANSGANVLTF. As DNA, the CDR3 is TGTGCCAGCACGCAGACAGGGGCGAACTCTGGGGCCAACGTCCTGACTTTC.

The chain couples TRBV14 to TRBJ2-1, with TRBD2 matching over 10 bases. CDR3 length: 16 amino acids. With V trimmed by 4 bases and J by 12 bases, 15 bases remained unmatched. From germline, CDR1 is SGHDN and CDR2 FVKESK. The CDR3: CASSPVLAGVIGGQFF. CDR3 nucleotides: TGTGCCAGCAGCCCCGTTCTAGCGGGAGTAATCGGAGGGCAGTTCTTC.

The rearrangement uses TRBV9 and TRBJ1-1, with TRBD1 matching 10 bases. CDR3 length: 15 residues. Per germline, CDR1 SGDLS and CDR2 YYNGEE. The ends lost 3 bases at V and 3 bases at J; junction bases unmatched: 5. The CDR3 region has the DNA TGTGCCAGCAGCGGGGGACAGGGGTTTGACACTGAAGCTTTCTTT. It specifies CASSGGQGFDTEAFF.

This clone was seen a single time. The CDR3 sequence: CASSPPVPGDNEQFF. For the CDR3, the DNA is TGCGCCAGCAGTCCCCCGGTTCCCGGGGACAATGAGCAGTTCTTC. This sequence joins TRBV10-2 and TRBJ2-1; a weak D match, TRBD2 (5 bases). Trimming pared 5 bases from V and 5 bases from J, leaving 16 bases between. The CDR3 covers 15 residues. The germline gives CDR1 WSHSY, CDR2 SAAADI.

The rearrangement links TRBV19 to TRBJ1-2; D is perhaps TRBD1 (5 bases). The CDR3 runs 14 residues. Germline V gene data show CDR1 as LNHDA and CDR2 as SQIVND (reference sequence). Trimming removed 4 bases from V and 0 bases from J, with 9 bases in between. In DNA form, the CDR3 reads TGTGCCAGTAGTAGACAGCGATCTAACTATGGCTACACCTTC. Amino acid sequence: CASSRQRSNYGYTF.

A few counts support this clone. The V gene is TRBV5-1, the J gene TRBJ2-2, with 12 nucleotides matching TRBD2. There are 16 residues in the CDR3. V trimming: 0 bases; J trimming: 6 bases; junction bases outside the gene matches: 3. Looked up from germline, CDR1 is SGHRS and CDR2 is YFSETQ. The CDR3 coding sequence is TGCGCCAGCAGCTTGGGCCCTAGCGGGAGGGCCGGGGAGCTGTTTTTT. Translated: CASSLGPSGRAGELFF.

The gene calls are TRBV10-3 and TRBJ2-1; TRBD2 agrees at 7 bases. The germline gives CDR1 ENHRY, CDR2 SYGVKD. The CDR3 loop spans 15 amino acids. The V and J ends lost 4 bases and 3 bases, in that order; junction bases with no gene match: 6. This chain's CDR3 is CAISGEGPIYNEQFF. The CDR3 region has the DNA TGTGCCATCAGTGGGGAGGGACCTATCTACAATGAGCAGTTCTTC.